The rows below give T cell receptor beta chains drawn from one sample of a study of control samples from healthy donors and cancer patients. Sequencing was performed with immunoSEQ multiplex PCR; in TCRdb, only in-frame clones are kept and a portion is missing. The table includes around 70,000 clones, approximately 94% detected once. The sample was blood. These receptors were obtained from a woman aged 25 to 39 in good health. CDR3s include the opening cysteine and the closing phenylalanine or tryptophan. Fields, in order: clone size, V gene, D gene, J gene, CDR3 protein, CDR3 DNA. D genes are given only for firm matches. A clone size is listed for some rows: how often the clone was seen (once, few, many), or a class if it is expanded.

.	TRBV29-1	.	TRBJ1-1	CSVDNTVAAFF	TGCAGCGTTGATAATACTGTCGCGGCTTTCTTT
.	TRBV6-1	.	TRBJ2-2	CASSEGGRAGELFF	TGTGCCAGCAGTGAGGGGGGCAGGGCCGGGGAGCTGTTTTTT
.	TRBV28	.	TRBJ1-1	CASSLVGGYTEAFF	TGTGCCAGCAGTTTGGTGGGGGGGTACACTGAAGCTTTCTTT
.	TRBV18	.	TRBJ1-4	CASSPSRTEKLFF	TGTGCCAGCTCACCGTCACGAACTGAAAAACTGTTTTTT
.	TRBV28	.	TRBJ1-6	CASSTSGTYNSPLHF	TGTGCCAGCTCGACTTCCGGGACCTATAATTCACCCCTCCACTTT
.	TRBV5-1	.	TRBJ2-5	CASSLLIAQETQYF	TGCGCCAGCAGCTTGTTGATAGCGCAAGAGACCCAGTACTTC
.	TRBV15	.	TRBJ1-5	CATSKQHGANQPQHF	TGTGCCACCAGCAAGCAACATGGGGCGAATCAGCCCCAGCATTTT
.	TRBV4-1	.	TRBJ1-6	CASSQETLRDSPLHF	TGCGCCAGCAGCCAAGAGACCCTGAGGGATTCACCCCTCCACTTT
.	TRBV19	.	TRBJ1-2	CASSNRDRGAVGVYGYTF	TGTGCCAGTAGTAACAGGGACCGGGGCGCGGTTGGTGTCTATGGCTACACCTTC
.	TRBV9	.	TRBJ1-6	CASSPRGGQDSPLHF	TGTGCCAGCAGCCCCCGAGGAGGTCAGGATTCACCCCTCCACTTT
.	TRBV10-2	TRBD1	TRBJ1-1	CASRRAGGGFEAFF	TGCGCCAGCAGGAGGGCAGGGGGGGGTTTTGAAGCTTTCTTT
once	TRBV29-1	TRBD1	TRBJ1-2	CSAGTGGVYGYTF	TGCAGCGCTGGGACAGGGGGCGTCTATGGCTACACCTTC
.	TRBV5-5	TRBD1	TRBJ1-4	CASSWQGAREKLFF	TGTGCCAGCAGCTGGCAGGGGGCTCGTGAAAAACTGTTTTTT
.	TRBV11-3	TRBD1	TRBJ1-1	CASSPGTGLNGTEAFF	TGTGCCAGCAGCCCCGGGACAGGGCTAAACGGCACTGAAGCTTTCTTT
.	TRBV28	TRBD1	TRBJ1-1	CGHSRDRGREAFF	TGTGGACATTCCCGGGACAGGGGGAGGGAAGCTTTCTTT
.	TRBV9	.	TRBJ2-3	CASSAPWGATDTQYF	TGTGCCAGCAGCGCCCCATGGGGGGCCACAGATACGCAGTATTTT
.	TRBV11-3	TRBD2	TRBJ2-1	CASSPGQRGNNEQFF	TGTGCCAGCAGCCCAGGCCAGCGGGGGAACAATGAGCAGTTCTTC
.	TRBV12-3/TRBV12-4	.	TRBJ1-6	CASSLSNSPLHF	TGTGCCAGCAGTCTTAGTAATTCACCCCTCCACTTT
.	TRBV7-9	.	TRBJ1-2	CASSLVGSLDTF	TGTGCCAGCAGCTTAGTGGGCAGCCTAGACACCTTC
.	TRBV7-3	.	TRBJ1-6	CASSSTPGNSPLHF	TGTGCCAGCAGCTCTACCCCGGGGAATTCACCCCTCCACTTT
.	TRBV11-2	.	TRBJ2-4	CASSLGVTGRDKNIQYF	TGTGCCAGCAGCTTAGGGGTTACAGGACGCGACAAAAACATTCAGTACTTC
.	TRBV3-1/TRBV3-2	.	TRBJ1-2	CASSQDTSGVGYTF	TGTGCCAGCAGCCAAGACACATCAGGGGTTGGCTACACCTTC
.	TRBV13	.	TRBJ1-3	CASRPPGRQIYF	TGTGCCAGCAGACCCCCGGGACGCCAAATATATTTT
.	TRBV5-6	.	TRBJ2-3	CASSLEGGTDTQYF	TGTGCCAGCAGCTTGGAAGGGGGCACAGATACGCAGTATTTT
.	TRBV11-3	.	TRBJ1-3	CASSLEAGPENTIYF	TGTGCCAGCAGCTTAGAAGCGGGTCCCGAAAACACCATATATTTT
.	TRBV5-4	.	TRBJ1-2	CASSPEQGYYGYTF	TGTGCCAGCAGCCCTGAACAGGGTTACTATGGCTACACCTTC
.	TRBV19	TRBD1	TRBJ2-6	CATRTGPTSGANVLTF	TGTGCCACTAGGACAGGGCCGACCTCTGGGGCCAACGTCCTGACTTTC
.	TRBV15	TRBD1	TRBJ1-5	CATLDRGGSQPQHF	TGTGCCACTCTCGACAGGGGTGGGAGTCAGCCCCAGCATTTT
.	TRBV7-8	.	TRBJ1-6	CASSLVLGGTYNSPLHF	TGTGCCAGCAGCTTAGTCTTAGGGGGGACCTATAATTCACCCCTCCACTTT
.	TRBV3-1/TRBV3-2	TRBD2	TRBJ2-6	CASSNLGGAGANVLTF	TGTGCCAGCAGCAACCTTGGGGGGGCTGGGGCCAACGTCCTGACTTTC
.	TRBV5-1	TRBD2	TRBJ2-5	CASSFSSSGGSQETQYF	TGCGCCAGCAGCTTTTCGTCTAGCGGGGGATCCCAAGAGACCCAGTACTTC
.	TRBV19	.	TRBJ1-2	CASSMGGLFGSYGYTF	TGTGCCAGTAGTATGGGGGGCCTTTTCGGCAGCTATGGCTACACCTTC
.	TRBV28	TRBD1	TRBJ1-2	CASSLPRGQGYGYTF	TGTGCCAGCAGTTTGCCCCGGGGACAGGGGTATGGCTACACCTTC